These 17 T cell receptor gamma chains were all obtained from the same sample, sequenced in a study of gamma-delta chains in newborns, infants, children. TCRdb redid the clone calls on the reads with CATT. This table has some 1,200 gamma-chain clones, around 2.5% appearing once. The sample consisted of blood. The receptors shown here come from a child who was a newborn, infant or young child, either healthy, febrile or measles-vaccinated (not recorded which).

This clone is termed large. Other DNA sequences within the sample encode an identical CDR3. This chain links TRGV9 with TRGJP. From germline, CDR1 is GITISATS and CDR2 ISYDGTV (reference sequence). The CDR3 spans 16 residues. Losses at the gene ends were 0 bases for V and 7 bases for J; bases not matched to a gene: 3. The CDR3: CALWEVSELGKKIKVF. CDR3 nucleotide sequence: TGTGCCTTGTGGGAGGTGTCGGAGTTGGGCAAAAAAATCAAGGTATTT.

Sample share makes this clone large. A much larger clone differs by one base, so this may be a read error. The J gene is TRGJP, the V gene TRGV9. CDR1 GITISATS and CDR2 ISYDGTV come from the germline V gene (reference sequence). This CDR3 is 16 amino acids long. The CDR3 here is CALWEVQGLGKKIKVF. The DNA for the CDR3 is TGTGCCTTGTGGGAGGTGCAAGGGTTGGGCAAAAAAATCAAGGTATTT.

This clone is medium-sized. It differs at one base from a far larger clone, so likely a read error. The rearrangement links TRGV9 to TRGJP. CDR3 length: 16 residues. Germline assignment: CDR1 GITISATS and CDR2 ISYDGTV (reference sequence). CDR3 DNA sequence: TGTGCCTCGTGGGAGGTGCAAGAGTTGGGCAAAAAAATCAAGGTATTT. Translating it yields CASWEVQELGKKIKVF.

This clone was found a few times. A single base separates this from a much larger clone, so it may be a read error. This chain connects TRGV9 to TRGJP. After removal of 0 bases from V and 7 bases from J, the junction contained 6 bases not matched to a gene. Germline V lookup: CDR1 GITISATS, CDR2 ISYDGTV (reference sequence). This CDR3 contains 17 residues. The CDR3 sequence: CALWEVRMELGKKIKVF. The CDR3 DNA reads as TGTGCCTTGTGGGAGGTGCGAATGGAGTTGGGCAAAAAAATCAAGGTATTT.

As to this clone: A clone one base away is much larger, so this may be a read error. V usage is TRGV9 and J usage is TRGJP. This CDR3 contains 15 residues. Germline V gene data show CDR1 as GITISATS and CDR2 as ISYDGTV (reference sequence). The V and J ends lost 0 bases and 9 bases, in that order; junction bases with no gene match: 2. CDR3: CALWEVRLGKKIKVF. CDR3 nucleotides: TGTGCCTTGTGGGAGGTGCGGTTGGGCAAAAAAATCAAGGTATTT.

Only a few counts were recorded for this clone. This likely came from a read error, as a far larger clone is one base away. This CDR3 is also generated by other DNA sequences in the sample. The CDR3 reads CATWDYSSDWIKTF. The CDR3 DNA reads as TGTGCCACCTGGGACTATAGTAGCGATTGGATCAAGACGTTT. The chain couples TRGV8 to TRGJP2. CDR3 length: 14 residues. The germline V gene has CDR1 VENAVY and CDR2 YDSYNSRV.

This clone was recorded a few times. TCRdb attributes to this sequence the protein of a much larger clone, which differs from the DNA translation at residue 10; a read error is likely, and the protein displayed is translated from the DNA. Other DNA sequences from this sample encode an identical CDR3 as well. The J gene is TRGJP, the V gene TRGV9. Germline-derived CDR1 and CDR2 are GITISATS and ISYDGTV (reference sequence). This CDR3 comprises 16 residues. The CDR3 sequence: CALWEVRELDKKIKVF. The CDR3 DNA sequence: TGTGCCTTGTGGGAGGTTAGAGAGTTGGACAAAAAAATCAAGGTATTT.

This clone has a handful of counts. This sequence is one base from a far larger clone and is likely a read error. Other DNA sequences in the same sample also yield this CDR3. The J gene is TRGJP2, the V gene TRGV2. Per the germline V gene, CDR1 is EGSNGY and CDR2 is YDSYNSKV. The CDR3 spans 16 residues. The CDR3 nucleotides are TGTGCCACCTGGGACGGAGGGGATAGCAGTGATTGGATCAAGACGTTT. The encoded protein is CATWDGGDSSDWIKTF.

Turning to this clone: This is likely an artifact of a read error, given a far larger clone one base away. Other DNA sequences in this specimen translate into the identical CDR3. This chain joins TRGV3 and TRGJ1 or TRGJ2. CDR3 length: 12 amino acids. Unmatched junction bases numbered 8, after V lost 5 bases and J lost 7 bases. Germline V CDR1 and CDR2: VTNTFY, YDVSTARD (reference sequence). The CDR3 here is CATWGTYYKKLF. The CDR3 DNA reads TGTGCCACCTGGGGAACTTACTATAAGAAACTCTTT.

In this sample, this clone turned up a few times. The protein held in TCRdb is that of a much larger clone and does not match this DNA's translation at residue 4, likely because of a read error; the protein shown is translated from the DNA. V and J are TRGV3 and TRGJ1 or TRGJ2. Germline V gene lookup returns CDR1 VTNTFY and CDR2 YDVSTARD (reference sequence). This CDR3 spans 12 amino acids. With V trimmed by 9 bases and J by 3 bases, 8 bases remained unmatched. The CDR3 loop reads CATRGTYYKKLF. The CDR3 DNA follows: TGTGCCACCCGGGGAACTTATTATAAGAAACTCTTT.

On this clone itself: A far larger clone is off by one base, so a read error is likely. V usage is TRGV9 and J usage is TRGJP. This CDR3 is 15 amino acids long. Germline lookup yields CDR1 GITISATS and CDR2 ISYDGTV (reference sequence). The CDR3 loop reads CALWEQGLGKKIKVF. The CDR3 region has the DNA TGTGCCTTGTGGGAGCAAGGGTTGGGCAAAAAAATCAAGGTATTT.

This clone was seen more than once but under ten times. This likely reflects a read error, since a far larger clone is one base away. Other DNA sequences from this sample encode an identical CDR3 as well. This chain joins TRGV9 and TRGJP. Germline lookup yields CDR1 GITISATS and CDR2 ISYDGTV (reference sequence). The CDR3 length is 16 residues. The CDR3 nucleotides are TGTGCCCTGTGGGAGGCTCAAGAGTTGGGCAAAAAAATCAAGGTATTT. Protein sequence: CALWEAQELGKKIKVF.

About this clone itself: A read error is possible here, since a much larger clone lies one base away. This chain joins TRGV9 and TRGJ1 or TRGJ2. The germline V gene has CDR1 GITISATS and CDR2 ISYDGTV (reference sequence). This CDR3 has 12 residues. The CDR3 loop is CASWEVIYKKLF. The CDR3 nucleotides are TGTGCCTCGTGGGAGGTAATTTATAAGAAACTCTTT.

This clone has a handful of counts. A far larger clone lies a single base away; this is likely a read error. The same CDR3 is also encoded by other DNA sequences in this sample. CDR3 residues: CATWDGDKKLF. The CDR3, as DNA: TGTGCCACCTGGGACGGAGATAAGAAACTCTTT. J is TRGJ1 or TRGJ2 and V is TRGV2. This CDR3 has 11 amino acids. Trimming removed 1 base from V and 8 bases from J; junction bases left unmatched: 2. The germline V gene has CDR1 EGSNGY and CDR2 YDSYNSKV.

As to this clone: This could be a read error, since a much larger clone is one nucleotide away. V gene TRGV9 combines with J gene TRGJP. Germline V gene sequence: CDR1 GITISATS, CDR2 ISYDGTV (reference sequence). This CDR3 is built from 18 residues. CDR3 sequence reads: CALWEVQDQELGRKIKVF. CDR3 bases: TGTGCCTTGTGGGAGGTGCAGGATCAAGAGTTGGGCAGAAAAATCAAGGTATTT.

This clone was observed a handful of times. TCRdb pairs this DNA with a much larger clone's protein that differs at residue 2, likely a read error; the protein shown was translated from the DNA. The genes are TRGV8 and TRGJ1 or TRGJ2. This CDR3 has 13 amino acids. Germline loops: CDR1 VENAVY, CDR2 YDSYNSRV. The CDR3 reads CTTWDIPYYKKLF. The DNA of the CDR3 is TGTACCACCTGGGATATCCCTTATTATAAGAAACTCTTT.

This clone is medium-sized within its sample. This likely stems from a read error, as it lies one base from a far larger clone. The V and J genes are TRGV9 and TRGJP. Germline values: CDR1 GITISATS, CDR2 ISYDGTV (reference sequence). V dropped 2 bases and J dropped 7; count of bases not matched to a gene: 5. The CDR3 has 16 residues. In DNA, the CDR3 is TGTGCCTTGTGGGAGGCGCGGGAGTTGGGCAAAAAAATCAAGGTATTT. Encoded protein: CALWEARELGKKIKVF.